This TCR beta chain was observed in a study of cytomegalovirus exposure and HLA in healthy donors. Broader study findings: Indistinguishable V segments, including TRBV6-2 and TRBV6-3, were excluded. Across HLA loci, a later analysis found differing TCR association rates, with DRB1 most and HLA-C fewest. Versus the 666-donor mean, an Asian-associated ancestry cluster reportedly showed fewer N-insertions in a later analysis.

Comments on this clone: Its cognate antigen is unknown. A read error may account for a junction end that differs from germline.

13 Jbeta primers and 60 Vbeta primers were used for the PCR. Assay: immunoSEQ multiplex PCR; the TCRdb copy retains only in-frame clones and omits some. The sample has hundreds of thousands of clones, approximately 70% seen once. This CDR3 comprises 15 residues. Looked up from germline, CDR1 is SEHNR and CDR2 is FQNEAQ (reference sequence). The sample was PBMCs. The source is a woman aged 30 to 39 in good health and CMV-seronegative. The V gene is TRBV7-9, the J gene TRBJ2-1, with 8 positions matching TRBD1. The CDR3: CASNLQGGPYNEQFF. DNA of the CDR3: TGTGCCAGCAACTTACAGGGGGGACCCTACAATGAGCAGTTCTTC.